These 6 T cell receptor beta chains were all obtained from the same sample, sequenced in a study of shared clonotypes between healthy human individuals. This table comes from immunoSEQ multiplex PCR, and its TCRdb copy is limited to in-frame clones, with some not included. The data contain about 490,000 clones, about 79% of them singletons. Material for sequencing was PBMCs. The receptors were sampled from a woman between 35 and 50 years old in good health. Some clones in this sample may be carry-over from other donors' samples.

CDR3 residues: CASSPPDHNYGYTF. In DNA, the CDR3 is TGTGCCAGCAGCCCCCCAGATCATAACTATGGCTACACCTTC. The gene calls are TRBV5-5 and TRBJ1-2; no reliable D call. CDR1 and CDR2 (germline): SGHKS, YYEKEE (reference sequence). Deletions cut 4 bases from V and 1 base from J, with 11 bases between. This CDR3 region has 14 residues. Supplemented by reference TRBV5-5 and TRBJ1-2, the full variable domain reads DAGVTQSPTHLIKTRGQQVTLRCSPISGHKSVSWYQQVLGQGPQFIFQYYEKEERGRGNFPDRFSARQFPNYSSELNVNALLLGDSALYLCASSPPDHNYGYTFGSGTRLTVV.

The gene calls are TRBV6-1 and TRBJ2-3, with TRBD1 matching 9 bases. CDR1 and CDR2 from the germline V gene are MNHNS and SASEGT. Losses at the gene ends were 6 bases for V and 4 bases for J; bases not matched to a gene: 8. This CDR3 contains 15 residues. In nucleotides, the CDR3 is TGTGCCAGCAGCTTCGGACAGGGGAGCGCAGATACGCAGTATTTT. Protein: CASSFGQGSADTQYF.

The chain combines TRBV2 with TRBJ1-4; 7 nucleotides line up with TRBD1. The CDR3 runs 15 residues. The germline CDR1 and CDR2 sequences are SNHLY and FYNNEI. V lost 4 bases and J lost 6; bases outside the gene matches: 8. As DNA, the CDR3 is TGTGCCAGCAGTGGTGTAGGACAGGAGGATGAAAAACTGTTTTTT. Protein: CASSGVGQEDEKLFF.

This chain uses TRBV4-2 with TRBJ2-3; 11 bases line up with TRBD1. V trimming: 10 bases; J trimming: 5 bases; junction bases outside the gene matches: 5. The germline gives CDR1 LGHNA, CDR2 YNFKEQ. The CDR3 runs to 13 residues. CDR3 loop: CATGQGAIDTQYF. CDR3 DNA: TGTGCCACCGGACAGGGGGCAATAGATACGCAGTATTTT.

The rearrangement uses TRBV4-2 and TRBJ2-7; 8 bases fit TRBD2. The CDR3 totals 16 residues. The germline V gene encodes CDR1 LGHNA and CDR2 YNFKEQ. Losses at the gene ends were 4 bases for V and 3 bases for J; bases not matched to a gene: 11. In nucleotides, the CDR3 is TGTGCCAGCAGCCCAGGGATGGCGGGGGGTATCTACGAGCAGTACTTC. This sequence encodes CASSPGMAGGIYEQYF.

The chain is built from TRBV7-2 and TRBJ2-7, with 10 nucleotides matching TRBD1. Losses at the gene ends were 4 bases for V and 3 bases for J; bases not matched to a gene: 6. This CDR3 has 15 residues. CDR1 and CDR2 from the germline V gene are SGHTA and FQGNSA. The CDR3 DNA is TGTGCCAGCAGCTCTAGGACAGGGGGAGGCTACGAGCAGTACTTC. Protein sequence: CASSSRTGGGYEQYF.